Given below is one T cell receptor (beta chain) in context. The sample originates from a study of blood T cell repertoires in COVID-19. Study details: Whether acute or convalescent, the COVID-19 samples came from the United States, Italy and Spain. Sources were T cells, B-cell-depleted T cells, or PBMCs; the material itself was cDNA or gDNA.

Study processing details: Nucleated cell counts were estimated from reference gene primer amplification. Method: immunoSEQ multiplex PCR; TCRdb's copy keeps in-frame clones and lacks some. V, J and clone size were drawn from that table, and D and trimming were deduced from the DNA. The profile covers 400,000 to 550,000 clones, with around 89% appearing a single time and more than 4% taken by the ten largest. CDR1 is LNHDA, CDR2 SQIVND, per germline (reference sequence). This CDR3 spans 13 amino acids. Trimming cost V 4 bases and J 5 bases; bases outside gene matches: 3. This TCR was recovered from a woman aged 25 to 39 with acute or convalescent COVID-19. The sequencing sample was made of peripheral blood. The J gene is TRBJ2-5, the V gene TRBV19; 8 nucleotides match TRBD1. CDR3 residues: CASSTWDRETQYF. For the CDR3, the DNA is TGTGCCAGTAGTACATGGGACAGGGAGACCCAGTACTTC.